What follows are 25 T cell receptor beta chains derived from one specimen sequenced in a study of cytomegalovirus exposure and HLA in healthy donors. The PCR made use of 60 Vbeta and 13 Jbeta primers. Data came from immunoSEQ multiplex PCR; TCRdb stores just in-frame clones and leaves some out. The profile shows around 170,000 clones, roughly 70% of them singletons. The sample was PBMCs. These receptors were taken from a girl under 18 in good health and CMV-seronegative.

V gene TRBV5-1 combines with J gene TRBJ1-6, with D unclear. The CDR3 loop spans 18 amino acids. Deletions cut 0 bases from V and 6 bases from J, with 19 bases between. Germline loops: CDR1 SGHRS, CDR2 YFSETQ. For the CDR3, the DNA is TGCGCCAGCAGCTTGGGGGCCGCCCAAGCGGGAGGTAATTCACCCCTCCACTTT. Amino acids: CASSLGAAQAGGNSPLHF.

This clone was counted only a few times. V and J are TRBV5-3 and TRBJ2-7, with D unclear. TRBV5-3 is placed among ORFs of uncertain function. This CDR3 has 12 residues. Trimming stripped 6 bases from V and 6 bases from J, with 13 bases between. The CDR3 DNA reads as TGTGCCAGAACTGCTACGCGGTGCGAGCAGTACTTC. Translated, it gives CARTATRCEQYF.

V gene TRBV28 combines with J gene TRBJ1-5, with TRBD1 matching over 7 bases. The V and J ends lost 5 bases and 4 bases, in that order; junction bases with no gene match: 2. The V gene's germline CDR1 is MDHEN and CDR2 SYDVKM. This CDR3 comprises 13 residues. The CDR3 spells CASSPTGNQPQHF. In nucleotides, the CDR3 is TGTGCCAGCAGTCCGACAGGGAATCAGCCCCAGCATTTT.

The chain links TRBV6-1 to TRBJ2-7, with 7 bases fitting TRBD1. J was trimmed by 2 bases and V by 6 bases; bases with no gene match: 10. The CDR3 covers 15 residues. The germline CDR1 and CDR2 sequences are MNHNS and SASEGT. The CDR3 sequence is CASRQPGTGAYEQYF. CDR3 DNA sequence: TGTGCCAGCAGGCAACCCGGTACAGGGGCCTACGAGCAGTACTTC.

CDR3 region: CASSPTLNRDEQYF. The CDR3 DNA reads TGCGCCAGCAGCCCGACCCTGAACAGGGACGAGCAGTACTTC. This chain joins TRBV5-1 and TRBJ2-5; TRBD1 is a possible D gene (6 bases). With the DNA end fitting TRBJ2-7 better, the J assignment may be wrong. This CDR3 has 14 amino acids. CDR1 SGHRS and CDR2 YFSETQ come from the germline V gene.

V is TRBV9 and J is TRBJ1-2, with D possibly being TRBD1 (5 bases). Germline lookup yields CDR1 SGDLS and CDR2 YYNGEE. The CDR3 consists of 17 residues. V gave up 0 bases and J gave up 4 bases, with 19 bases separating them. Written as DNA, the CDR3 is TGTGCCAGCAGCGTAGGTGGGGCTCCAAGTATCTTCTATGGCTACACCTTC. Amino acid sequence: CASSVGGAPSIFYGYTF.

The chain joins TRBV7-8 to TRBJ1-3; the D gene is possibly TRBD1 (5 bases). The CDR3 totals 12 residues. Trimming took 4 bases from V and 8 from J, leaving 9 bases between them. Germline CDR1 is SGHVS and CDR2 is FQNEAQ. CDR3 sequence (DNA): TGTGCCAGCAGCTCACAGGAGTACACCATATATTTT. As protein: CASSSQEYTIYF.

V and J are TRBV11-2 and TRBJ1-2; D is possibly TRBD1 (5 bases). Per germline, CDR1 SGHAT and CDR2 FQNNGV. Trimming pared 1 base from V and 0 bases from J, leaving 12 bases between. This CDR3 comprises 16 residues. CDR3: CASSLGGEATNYGYTF. In DNA, the CDR3 is TGTGCCAGCAGCTTAGGGGGCGAGGCGACTAACTATGGCTACACCTTC.

The J gene is TRBJ1-1, the V gene TRBV2; no clear D gene. The CDR3 length is 14 residues. Germline lookup yields CDR1 SNHLY and CDR2 FYNNEI. The germline V and J ends were trimmed by 5 bases and 1 base, with 11 bases remaining between them. The chain's CDR3 is CASSPSYTNTEAFF. Here the CDR3 DNA reads TGTGCCAGCAGTCCTTCGTACACGAACACTGAAGCTTTCTTT.

This sequence joins TRBV13 and TRBJ2-7, with 7 bases identical to TRBD1. Germline V gives CDR1 PRHDT, CDR2 FYEKMQ (reference sequence). The CDR3 is made up of 15 amino acids. The V gene end was trimmed by 5 bases and the J gene end by 5 bases; junction bases not matched to a gene: 12. The CDR3 protein is CASSRPGQSYHEQYF. Here the CDR3 DNA reads TGTGCCAGCAGCCGCCCGGGACAGTCTTATCACGAGCAGTACTTC.

The chain carries TRBV5-1 and TRBJ1-2; D gene uncertain. Germline V gives CDR1 SGHRS, CDR2 YFSETQ. This CDR3 has 15 residues. Trimming took 0 bases from V and 0 from J, leaving 9 bases between them. CDR3 loop: CASSLAGEANYGYTF. DNA for the CDR3: TGCGCCAGCAGCTTGGCCGGGGAAGCTAACTATGGCTACACCTTC. Drawing the rest from reference TRBV5-1 and TRBJ1-2, the complete variable domain is KAGVTQTPRYLIKTRGQQVTLSCSPISGHRSVSWYQQTPGQGLQFLFEYFSETQRNKGNFPGRFSGRQFSNSRSEMNVSTLELGDSALYLCASSLAGEANYGYTFGSGTRLTVV.

This rearrangement joins TRBV25-1 to TRBJ1-2; D may be TRBD1 (6 bases). V was cut by 5 bases and J by 4 bases, with 14 bases left in between. CDR3 length: 14 residues. Germline-derived CDR1 and CDR2 are MGHDK and SYGVNS. CDR3 protein: CASSQSGERYGYTF. For the CDR3, the DNA is TGTGCCAGCAGTCAGTCAGGGGAACGCTATGGCTACACCTTC.

This rearrangement joins TRBV7-8 to TRBJ2-1; 8 nucleotides align to TRBD2. Germline lookup yields CDR1 SGHVS and CDR2 FQNEAQ. This CDR3 comprises 17 residues. With 5 bases clipped from V and 7 bases from J, the junction kept 16 bases outside the gene matches. For the CDR3, the DNA is TGTGCCAGCAGCCTTCCTCTTTCGGGGGGGCCGGGTAATGAGCAGTTCTTC. It is translated as CASSLPLSGGPGNEQFF.

This clone appeared once. The CDR3 region has the DNA TGCGCCAGCAGCCGTGGGGCTCTAGTGGGGGCCTCCTACGAGCAGTACTTC. This codes for CASSRGALVGASYEQYF. V is TRBV5-1 and J is TRBJ2-7, with D tentatively TRBD1 (6 bases). Germline V CDR1 and CDR2: SGHRS, YFSETQ. The CDR3 contains 17 residues. V was clipped by 4 bases and J by 0 bases, with 20 bases between them.

The chain's CDR3 is CASSTPIFGGAPGGPGELFF. DNA for the CDR3: TGCGCCAGCAGCACGCCTATTTTCGGGGGGGCCCCCGGGGGGCCCGGGGAGCTGTTTTTT. The V call is TRBV5-1, the J call TRBJ2-2; 8 bases map to TRBD2. Germline V CDR1 and CDR2: SGHRS, YFSETQ. The CDR3 runs to 20 residues. V lost 4 bases and J lost 6; bases outside the gene matches: 23.

The rearrangement joins TRBV9 to TRBJ1-2; the match to TRBD1 covers 10 bases. Germline V CDR1 and CDR2: SGDLS, YYNGEE. CDR3 length equals 15 residues. V lost 3 bases to trimming and J lost 6 bases; unmatched junction nucleotides: 8. The CDR3 reads CASSATTGGFDGYTF. DNA of the CDR3: TGTGCCAGCAGCGCCACGACAGGGGGCTTTGATGGCTACACCTTC.

This clone has just a few counts. The J gene is TRBJ2-6, the V gene TRBV5-1, with a tentative D call TRBD1 (6 bases). Germline CDR1 is SGHRS and CDR2 is YFSETQ. The CDR3 loop spans 16 amino acids. The V end lost 9 bases, the J end lost 4 bases, and 20 bases lay between the germline ends. DNA for the CDR3: TGCGCCACCGCAACGGCAGGGGTGCAAGGGGCCAACGTCCTGACTTTC. This sequence encodes CATATAGVQGANVLTF.

The chain is built from TRBV5-6 and TRBJ1-1, with no clear D. The V end was cut by 0 bases, the J end by 1 base, with 7 bases between. Germline values: CDR1 SGHDT, CDR2 YYEEEE. The CDR3 runs to 14 residues. In DNA, the CDR3 is TGTGCCAGCAGCTTGGCGTCGGGGAACACTGAAGCTTTCTTT. Translation gives CASSLASGNTEAFF.

This chain joins TRBV6-1 and TRBJ1-2; 7 nucleotides line up with TRBD1. Germline loops: CDR1 MNHNS, CDR2 SASEGT. The CDR3 extends over 14 amino acids. V was pared by 6 bases and J by 5 bases, with 9 bases of the junction left unmatched. CDR3 amino acids: CASSPEGAEYGYTF. As DNA, the CDR3 is TGTGCCAGCAGCCCGGAGGGGGCCGAGTATGGCTACACCTTC.

For the CDR3, the DNA is TGTGCCAGCAGCTTAACTTCCGGGACAGACTATGGCTACACCTTC. Protein: CASSLTSGTDYGYTF. The chain has TRBV7-3 and TRBJ1-2; 7 nucleotides agree with TRBD1. This CDR3 is 15 amino acids long. Germline lookup yields CDR1 SGHTA and CDR2 FQGTGA. Trimming removed 0 bases from V and 3 bases from J; junction bases left unmatched: 4.

Of note for this clone: Other DNA sequences in the same sample also yield this CDR3. In nucleotides, the CDR3 is TGCGCCAGCAGTTCGACAGGGTTGAACACTGAAGCTTTCTTT. Its protein product is CASSSTGLNTEAFF. This rearrangement joins TRBV5-1 to TRBJ1-1, with TRBD1 identical over 7 bases. The CDR3 length is 14 residues. Germline CDR1 SGHRS, CDR2 YFSETQ. Losses at the gene ends were 5 bases for V and 0 bases for J; bases not matched to a gene: 4.

This clone was seen more than once but under ten times. The chain employs TRBV5-4 and TRBJ1-2; TRBD1 agrees at 7 bases. Trimming took 4 bases from V and 3 from J; bases not matched to a gene: 3. Germline CDR1 and CDR2: SGHNT and YYREEE (reference sequence). The CDR3 spans 13 residues. The CDR3 region has the DNA TGTGCCAGCAGCCTCGACAGGGACTATGGCTACACCTTC. Translating gives CASSLDRDYGYTF.

As concerns this clone: Other DNA sequences in this sample translate to the same CDR3. This chain links TRBV6-4 with TRBJ2-3, with 12 bases that match TRBD2. Germline lookup yields CDR1 MRHNA and CDR2 SNTAGT. The CDR3 has 16 amino acids. With 0 bases clipped from V and 4 bases from J, the junction kept 2 bases outside the gene matches. Written as DNA, the CDR3 is TGTGCCAGCAGTGACTCGACTAGCGGGGGTGCAGATACGCAGTATTTT. Its protein product is CASSDSTSGGADTQYF.

This clone was counted between two and nine times. The chain carries TRBV5-4 and TRBJ2-1; D possibly corresponds to TRBD2 (6 bases). CDR1 and CDR2 from the germline V gene are SGHNT and YYREEE (reference sequence). This CDR3 contains 16 residues. V dropped 2 bases and J dropped 0 bases, with 12 bases sitting between them. CDR3 nucleotides: TGTGCCAGCAGCTTCGGCGGGGAAAGCTCCTACAATGAGCAGTTCTTC. This gives the protein CASSFGGESSYNEQFF.

The chain couples TRBV2 to TRBJ1-2; 9 positions match TRBD1. The CDR3 totals 13 residues. The V gene end was trimmed by 4 bases and the J gene end by 8 bases; junction bases not matched to a gene: 5. From germline, CDR1 is SNHLY and CDR2 FYNNEI. Written as DNA, the CDR3 is TGTGCCAGCAGTGGGGACAGGGCGGGCGGCTACACCTTC. This gives the protein CASSGDRAGGYTF.